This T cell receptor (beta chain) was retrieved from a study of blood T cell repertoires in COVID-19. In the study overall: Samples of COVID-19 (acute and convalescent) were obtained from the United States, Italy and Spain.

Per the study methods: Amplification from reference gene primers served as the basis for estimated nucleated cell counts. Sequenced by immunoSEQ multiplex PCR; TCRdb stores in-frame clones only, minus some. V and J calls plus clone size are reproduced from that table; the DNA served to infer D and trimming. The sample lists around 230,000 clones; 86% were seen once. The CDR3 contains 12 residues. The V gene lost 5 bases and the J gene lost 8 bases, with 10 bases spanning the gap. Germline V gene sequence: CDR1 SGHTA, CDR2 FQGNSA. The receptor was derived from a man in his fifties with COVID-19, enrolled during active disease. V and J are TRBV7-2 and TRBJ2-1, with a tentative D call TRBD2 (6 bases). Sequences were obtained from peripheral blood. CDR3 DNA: TGTGCCAGCAGCCTACGACTAGATGAGCAGTTCTTC. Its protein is CASSLRLDEQFF.